This T cell receptor (beta chain) was sequenced for a study of T cell repertoires in cytomegalovirus infection. Study at large: CMV epitopes that were recently identified and HLA-C-restricted were used alongside well-studied HLA-B-restricted ones. The public TCR beta signatures pointed to both CMV infection and matching HLA type. Study observations and caveats: Cumulative frequency of public TCR beta families picked out carriers of CMV plus the relevant HLA. HLA-C-restricted CMV clonotypes gave the most frequent clonotype in two of eight donors.

On this clonotype: The antigen remains unidentified.

MiXCR, applied by TCRdb to the reads, yields one record per CDR3 protein. The sample yields about 700,000 distinct CDR3 sequences, 30% to 40% seen once. CDR3 length equals 14 residues. V dropped 6 bases and J dropped 3; count of bases not matched to a gene: 7. CDR1 is SGHAT, CDR2 FQNNGV, per germline. This sequence originates from a human donor in good health (CMV status not recorded). Some clones in this sample may be carry-over from other donors' samples. This chain connects TRBV11-2 to TRBJ2-7; 8 bases are a match to TRBD2. This sample comprised cultured PBMCs, obtained from culture after CMV antigen stimulation. The CDR3 protein is CASRPSGSLYEQYF. CDR3 DNA sequence: TGTGCCAGCAGACCGAGCGGGAGTCTCTACGAGCAGTACTTC.